A selection of T cell receptor beta chains follows, all from one sample in a study of T cell responses to AZD1222 COVID-19 vaccine. Data came from immunoSEQ multiplex PCR; TCRdb stores just in-frame clones and leaves some out. The repertoire holds roughly 140,000 clones, with 70% to 90% as singletons. The sample consisted of peripheral blood, taken on day 0 of AZD1222 vaccination. These receptors were collected from an adult in good health. CDR3s include the opening cysteine and the closing phenylalanine or tryptophan. The order of the fields is V gene, J gene, clone size, CDR3 protein. The size entry is marked missing in some rows and otherwise reads once, few, many or a size class.

TRBV10-3	TRBJ1-2	NA	CAISDPGRAANGYTF
TRBV30	TRBJ2-1	NA	CAWSTGLAGGYNEQFF
TRBV7-2	TRBJ1-6	NA	CASSLSSYNSPLHF
TRBV28	TRBJ2-5	NA	CASSSTLTGLGETQYF
TRBV6-4	TRBJ2-1	NA	CASSPQGSGTNEQFF
TRBV29-1	TRBJ1-1	NA	CSVEAPVAFF
TRBV19	TRBJ1-2	NA	CASSFVRDRGSSYGYTF
TRBV7-2	TRBJ1-2	NA	CASSLVRGSENGYTF
TRBV24-1	TRBJ1-4	NA	CATSDLAIATNEKLFF
TRBV29-1	TRBJ1-1	NA	CSVTRTGGKTEAFF
TRBV9	TRBJ1-6	few	CASSVGQVGNSPLHF
TRBV6-1	TRBJ2-4	NA	CASSDGLVGAKNIQYF
TRBV3-1/TRBV3-2	TRBJ2-5	NA	CASSQPRKQETQYF
TRBV3-1/TRBV3-2	TRBJ2-1	NA	CASSQERSYNEQFF
TRBV6-5	TRBJ1-2	NA	CASSYSADYGYTF
TRBV5-6	TRBJ2-7	few	CASRRLGSNEQYF
TRBV6-2/TRBV6-3	TRBJ2-1	once	CASSYSQEYNEQFF
TRBV2	TRBJ1-2	NA	CASSVSASYGYTF
TRBV7-6	TRBJ1-3	few	CASSTGQISGNTIYF
TRBV11-2	TRBJ1-4	once	CASSSGAGGTNEKLFF
TRBV30	TRBJ1-6	NA	CAWSGARANSPLHF
TRBV5-4	TRBJ1-1	NA	CASSLGGLNTEAFF
TRBV27	TRBJ2-7	NA	CASISQRYEQYF
TRBV18	TRBJ2-7	NA	CASSPFSGKGPYEQYF
TRBV6-5	TRBJ1-5	once	CASSLTGEYQPQHF
TRBV14	TRBJ1-2	NA	CASSVKAGRGYTF
TRBV4-3	TRBJ2-2	NA	CASSQVAEGNTGELFF
TRBV27	TRBJ2-5	NA	CASSLSRGGGRETQYF
TRBV11-2	TRBJ2-7	NA	CASSLVWWGLADRPQYF
TRBV28	TRBJ2-1	NA	CASTPSPGGTSLTSEQFF
TRBV7-9	TRBJ2-7	NA	CASSLLAGAYEQYF
TRBV5-4	TRBJ2-3	NA	CASSLGLGRDTQYF
TRBV6-5	TRBJ1-6	NA	CASSYSGGDNSPLHF
TRBV13	TRBJ2-7	NA	CASSFSSRDRDPYEQYF
TRBV6-2/TRBV6-3	TRBJ1-3	NA	CASSRQGGNTIYF
TRBV4-2	TRBJ1-4	NA	CASSQEPEKLFF
TRBV5-4	TRBJ1-4	NA	CASSSEAALGEKLFF
TRBV5-1	TRBJ1-4	NA	CASSFYGANEKLFF
TRBV3-1/TRBV3-2	TRBJ2-3	NA	CASSIGTSGATQYF
TRBV28	TRBJ1-2	NA	CASSSTRSGYTF
TRBV29-1	TRBJ2-1	NA	CSHSWGRRGEQFF
TRBV7-8	TRBJ2-2	NA	CASSLTANTGELFF
TRBV5-4	TRBJ2-3	NA	CASSPPLRLAADTQYF
TRBV3-1/TRBV3-2	TRBJ1-4	NA	CASSQKAGTGNEKLFF
TRBV19	TRBJ1-1	NA	CASSTRGGLNTEAFF
TRBV5-4	TRBJ1-2	NA	CASSLAGPGGYTF
TRBV6-5	TRBJ2-7	once	CASRVWGGSYEQYF
TRBV30	TRBJ2-7	NA	CAFRDLNYEQYF
TRBV20-1	TRBJ2-2	NA	CSASSRSASGSRDTGELFF
TRBV2	TRBJ1-1	NA	CASTAGGYDTEAFF